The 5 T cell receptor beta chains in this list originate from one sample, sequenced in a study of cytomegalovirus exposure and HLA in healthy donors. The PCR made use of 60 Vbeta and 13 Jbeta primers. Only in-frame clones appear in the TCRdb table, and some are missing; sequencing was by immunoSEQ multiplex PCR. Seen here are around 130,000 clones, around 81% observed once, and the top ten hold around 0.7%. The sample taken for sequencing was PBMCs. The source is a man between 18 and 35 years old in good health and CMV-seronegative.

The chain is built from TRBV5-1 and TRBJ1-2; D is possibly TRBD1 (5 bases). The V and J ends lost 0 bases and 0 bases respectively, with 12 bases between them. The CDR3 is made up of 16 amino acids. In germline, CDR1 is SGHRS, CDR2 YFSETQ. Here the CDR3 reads CASSLGPGGANYGYTF. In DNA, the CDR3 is TGCGCCAGCAGCTTGGGACCGGGGGGAGCTAACTATGGCTACACCTTC.

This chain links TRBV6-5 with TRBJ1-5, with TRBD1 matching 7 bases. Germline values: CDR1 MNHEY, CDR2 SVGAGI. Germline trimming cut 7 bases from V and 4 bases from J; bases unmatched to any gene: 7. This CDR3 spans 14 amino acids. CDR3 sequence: CASTSFRGNQPQHF. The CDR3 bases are TGTGCCAGCACTTCTTTCAGGGGGAATCAGCCCCAGCATTTT.

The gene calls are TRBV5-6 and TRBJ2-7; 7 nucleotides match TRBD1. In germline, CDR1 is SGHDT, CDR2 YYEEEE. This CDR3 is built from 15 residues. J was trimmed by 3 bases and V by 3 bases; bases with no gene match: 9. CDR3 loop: CASSSLRDSDYEQYF. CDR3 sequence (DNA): TGTGCCAGCAGCTCACTCCGGGACAGCGACTACGAGCAGTACTTC.

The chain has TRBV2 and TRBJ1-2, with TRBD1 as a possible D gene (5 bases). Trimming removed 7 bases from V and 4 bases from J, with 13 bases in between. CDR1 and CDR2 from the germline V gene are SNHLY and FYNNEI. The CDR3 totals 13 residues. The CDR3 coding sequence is TGTGCCAGCAACGTGGGGGGTGGCTATGGCTACACCTTC. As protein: CASNVGGGYGYTF.

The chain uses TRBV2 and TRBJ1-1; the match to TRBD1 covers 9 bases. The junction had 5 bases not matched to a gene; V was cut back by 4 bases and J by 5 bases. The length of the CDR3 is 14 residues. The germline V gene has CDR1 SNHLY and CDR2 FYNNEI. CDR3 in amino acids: CASSVNRGQTEAFF. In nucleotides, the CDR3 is TGTGCCAGCAGTGTAAACAGGGGGCAAACTGAAGCTTTCTTT. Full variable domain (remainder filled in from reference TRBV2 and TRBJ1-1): EPEVTQTPSHQVTQMGQEVILRCVPISNHLYFYWYRQILGQKVEFLVSFYNNEISEKSEIFDDQFSVERPDGSNFTLKIRSTKLEDSAMYFCASSVNRGQTEAFFGQGTRLTVV.